This T cell receptor beta chain was sequenced for a study of blood T cell repertoires in COVID-19. Study-wide context: Spain, Italy and the United States supplied samples that represented acute and convalescent COVID-19. The cDNA or gDNA used as material had been derived from T cells, B-cell-depleted T cells, or PBMCs.

Per the germline V gene, CDR1 is ENHRY and CDR2 is SYGVKD. This CDR3 is built from 16 residues. J gave up 8 bases and V 9 bases, and 11 bases lay outside the gene matches. Clones were read by immunoSEQ multiplex PCR, and TCRdb kept only the in-frame ones, dropping some. The repertoire holds around 47,000 clones, with 87% as singletons. The source of this sequence is a woman aged 80 or older in a cohort sampled during active or convalescent COVID-19. The chain is built from TRBV10-3 and TRBJ2-1; 15 bases line up with TRBD2. The specimen was peripheral blood. The CDR3 region is CAMRDRTSGGAHEQFF. CDR3 nucleotide sequence: TGTGCCATGCGGGACAGGACTAGCGGGGGGGCCCATGAGCAGTTCTTC.